This TCR beta chain emerged from a study of cytomegalovirus exposure and HLA in healthy donors. Overall study findings and caveats: A classifier reportedly called cytomegalovirus status with high sensitivity and specificity. Overall, about 160 TCR beta chains were annotated as cytomegalovirus-associated. There were three CMV-associated chains whose specificity for CMV antigens was confirmed in vitro. Rarity marked most TCR sequences, yet some public TCRs occurred in many donors.

Measured with immunoSEQ multiplex PCR; TCRdb has only the in-frame clones, and not every one. The sample consists of 150,000 or so clones, about 89% of them appearing once. Details on this clone: Its antigen is undetermined.

The germline V gene encodes CDR1 LGHNA and CDR2 YSLEER. The CDR3 spans 15 residues. V was pared by 3 bases and J by 2 bases, with 14 bases between. The chain joins TRBV4-3 to TRBJ2-7, with a possible D match to TRBD1 (8 bases). The material sequenced was PBMCs. This TCR was sampled from a woman under 30 in good health and CMV-seropositive. CDR3 sequence (DNA): TGCGCCAGCAGCCAGGCGGGGGACAGGCCCTACGAGCAGTACTTC. Its translation is CASSQAGDRPYEQYF.